This T cell receptor (beta chain) was recorded in a study of cytomegalovirus exposure and HLA in healthy donors. Trimming cost V 5 bases and J 4 bases, with 21 bases left between them. The CDR3 contains 17 residues. The germline CDR1 and CDR2 sequences are SGHNT and YENEEA. A multiplex PCR was run with 60 Vbeta primers and 13 Jbeta primers. Assay: immunoSEQ multiplex PCR; the TCRdb copy retains only in-frame clones and omits some. Found here are approximately 180,000 clones, 70% to 80% of them singletons; the top ten hold about 2.7%. The receptor's source is a male donor in good health and CMV-seronegative. The sample was PBMCs. The V call is TRBV11-3, the J call TRBJ1-3; D perhaps matches TRBD1 (5 bases). CDR3 coding DNA: TGTGCCAGCAGCCCGGGAGGGTCTCAGGGAGGAGGAAACACCATATATTTT. Translated, it gives CASSPGGSQGGGNTIYF.